The clone carrying this TCR beta chain was counted at least ten times. Its specificity is unknown. This CDR3 spans 13 amino acids. Deletions cut 4 bases from V and 6 bases from J, with 15 bases between. Germline V CDR1 and CDR2: DFQATT, SNEGSKA (reference sequence). TCRdb reprocessed the 5' RACE reads with MiXCR, giving one entry per CDR3 protein. The table lists some 50,000 distinct CDR3 sequences, 1.9% of them singletons, with around 2.1% in the top ten. The data originate from a study of neurological immune-mediated disorders. Findings and caveats of the study: Phylogenetic grouping placed 18 of 34 multiple sclerosis patients' repertoires in one related-CDR3 cluster, a possible signature. Multiple sclerosis patients had less TCR clonal expansion than even healthy controls, unlike HTLV-1-associated myelopathy.

The receptor was isolated from a woman in her forties with multiple sclerosis. The sample comprised PBMCs. The chain uses TRBV20-1 and TRBJ1-2; D gene ambiguous. CDR3 nucleotide sequence: TGCAGTGCTATAAGAGAAGGGCCCCATGGCTACACCTTC. This sequence encodes CSAIREGPHGYTF.